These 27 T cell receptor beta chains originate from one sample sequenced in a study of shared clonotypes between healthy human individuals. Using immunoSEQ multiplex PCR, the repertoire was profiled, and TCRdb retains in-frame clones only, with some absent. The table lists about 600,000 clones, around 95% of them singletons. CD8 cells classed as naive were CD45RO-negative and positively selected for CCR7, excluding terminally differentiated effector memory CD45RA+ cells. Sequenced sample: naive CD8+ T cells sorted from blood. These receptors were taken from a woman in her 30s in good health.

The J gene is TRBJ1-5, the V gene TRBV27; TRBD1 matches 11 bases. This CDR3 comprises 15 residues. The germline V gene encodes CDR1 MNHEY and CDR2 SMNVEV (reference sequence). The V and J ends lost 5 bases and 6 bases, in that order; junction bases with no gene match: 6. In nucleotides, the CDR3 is TGTGCCAGCAGTCCAGGACAGGGGGCGGCTCAGCCCCAGCATTTT. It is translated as CASSPGQGAAQPQHF.

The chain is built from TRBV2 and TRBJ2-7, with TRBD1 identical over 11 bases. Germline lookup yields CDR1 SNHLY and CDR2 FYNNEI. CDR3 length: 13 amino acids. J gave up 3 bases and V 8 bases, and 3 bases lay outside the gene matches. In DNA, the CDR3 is TGTGCCAGCTCGGGGACAGGGGGCTACGAGCAGTACTTC. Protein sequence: CASSGTGGYEQYF.

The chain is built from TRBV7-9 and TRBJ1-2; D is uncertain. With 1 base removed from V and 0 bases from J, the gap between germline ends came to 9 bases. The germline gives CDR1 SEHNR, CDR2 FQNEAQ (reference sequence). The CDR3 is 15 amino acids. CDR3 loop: CASSLVGQTNYGYTF. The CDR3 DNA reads TGTGCCAGCAGCTTAGTTGGGCAGACTAACTATGGCTACACCTTC.

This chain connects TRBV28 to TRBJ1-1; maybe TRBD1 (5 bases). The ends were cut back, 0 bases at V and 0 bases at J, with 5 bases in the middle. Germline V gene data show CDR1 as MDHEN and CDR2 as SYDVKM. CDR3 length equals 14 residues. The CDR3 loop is CASSLWDMNTEAFF. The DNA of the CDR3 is TGTGCCAGCAGTTTATGGGACATGAACACTGAAGCTTTCTTT.

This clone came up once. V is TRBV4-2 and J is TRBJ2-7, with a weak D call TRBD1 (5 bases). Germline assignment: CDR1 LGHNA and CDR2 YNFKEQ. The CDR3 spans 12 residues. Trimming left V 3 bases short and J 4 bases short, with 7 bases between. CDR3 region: CASSQKGYEQYF. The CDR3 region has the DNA TGTGCCAGCAGCCAGAAGGGGTACGAGCAGTACTTC.

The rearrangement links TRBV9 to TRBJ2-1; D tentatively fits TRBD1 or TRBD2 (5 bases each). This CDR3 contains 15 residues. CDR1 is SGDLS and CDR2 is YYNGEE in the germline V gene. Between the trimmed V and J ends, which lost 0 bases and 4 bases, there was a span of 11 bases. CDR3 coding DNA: TGTGCCAGCAGCGTAGAATCGGGACCATACAATGAGCAGTTCTTC. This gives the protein CASSVESGPYNEQFF.

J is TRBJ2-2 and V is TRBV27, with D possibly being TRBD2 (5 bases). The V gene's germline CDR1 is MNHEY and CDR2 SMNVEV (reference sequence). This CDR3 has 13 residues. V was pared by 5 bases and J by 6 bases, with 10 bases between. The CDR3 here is CASSRTGPGELFF. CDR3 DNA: TGTGCCAGCAGTCGGACTGGTCCCGGGGAGCTGTTTTTT.

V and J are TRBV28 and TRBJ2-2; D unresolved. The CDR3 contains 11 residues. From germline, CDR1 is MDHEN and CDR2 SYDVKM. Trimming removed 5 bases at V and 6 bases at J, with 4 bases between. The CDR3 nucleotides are TGTGCCAGCAGTCCTCCCGGGGAGCTGTTTTTT. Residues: CASSPPGELFF.

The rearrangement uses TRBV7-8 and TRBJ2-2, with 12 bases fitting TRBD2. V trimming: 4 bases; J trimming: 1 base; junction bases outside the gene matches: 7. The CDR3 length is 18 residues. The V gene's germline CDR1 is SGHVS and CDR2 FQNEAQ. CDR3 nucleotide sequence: TGTGCCAGCAGCTCAAGACTAGCGGGAGTTGAGAACACCGGGGAGCTGTTTTTT. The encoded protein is CASSSRLAGVENTGELFF.

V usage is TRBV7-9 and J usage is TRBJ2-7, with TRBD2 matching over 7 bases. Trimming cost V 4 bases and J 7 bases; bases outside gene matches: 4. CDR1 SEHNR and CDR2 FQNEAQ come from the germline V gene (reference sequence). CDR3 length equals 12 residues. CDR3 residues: CASSWGTMEQYF. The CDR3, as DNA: TGTGCCAGCAGCTGGGGGACTATGGAGCAGTACTTC.

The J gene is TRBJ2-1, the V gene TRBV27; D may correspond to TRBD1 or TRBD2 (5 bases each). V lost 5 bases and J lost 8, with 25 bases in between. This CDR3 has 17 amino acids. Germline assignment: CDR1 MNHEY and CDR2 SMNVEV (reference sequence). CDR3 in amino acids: CASSTPLGTGPFHEQFF. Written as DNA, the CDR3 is TGTGCCAGCAGTACCCCGCTGGGTACGGGACCCTTTCATGAGCAGTTCTTC.

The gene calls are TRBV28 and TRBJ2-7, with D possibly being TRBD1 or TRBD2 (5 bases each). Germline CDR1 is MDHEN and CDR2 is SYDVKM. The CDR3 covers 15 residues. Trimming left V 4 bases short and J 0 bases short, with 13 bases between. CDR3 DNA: TGTGCCAGCAGTTGGGACGGACTGAGCTCCTACGAGCAGTACTTC. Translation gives CASSWDGLSSYEQYF.

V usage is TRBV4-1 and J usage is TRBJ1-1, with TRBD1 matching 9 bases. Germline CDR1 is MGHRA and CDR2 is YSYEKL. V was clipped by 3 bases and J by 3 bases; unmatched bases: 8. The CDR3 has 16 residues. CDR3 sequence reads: CASSQTPGTGYTEAFF. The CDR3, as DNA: TGCGCCAGCAGCCAGACGCCCGGGACAGGGTACACTGAAGCTTTCTTT.

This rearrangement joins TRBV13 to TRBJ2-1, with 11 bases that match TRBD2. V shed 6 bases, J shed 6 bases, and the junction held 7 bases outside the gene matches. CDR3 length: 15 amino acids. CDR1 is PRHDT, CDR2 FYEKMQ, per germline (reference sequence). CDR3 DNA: TGTGCCAGCAGTCCAACTAGCGGGAGACCCAATGAGCAGTTCTTC. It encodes CASSPTSGRPNEQFF.

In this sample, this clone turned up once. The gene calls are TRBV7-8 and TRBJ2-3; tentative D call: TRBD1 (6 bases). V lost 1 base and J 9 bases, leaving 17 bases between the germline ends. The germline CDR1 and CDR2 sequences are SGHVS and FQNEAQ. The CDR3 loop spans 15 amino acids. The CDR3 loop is CASSLDSQGVWTQYF. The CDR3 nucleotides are TGTGCCAGCAGCTTAGACTCACAGGGAGTTTGGACGCAGTATTTT.

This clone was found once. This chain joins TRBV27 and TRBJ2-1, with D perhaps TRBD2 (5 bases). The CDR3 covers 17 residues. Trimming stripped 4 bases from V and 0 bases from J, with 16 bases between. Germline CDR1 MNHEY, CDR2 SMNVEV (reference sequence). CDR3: CASSSTEGFSSYNEQFF. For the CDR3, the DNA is TGTGCCAGCAGTTCCACTGAGGGCTTTAGCTCCTACAATGAGCAGTTCTTC.

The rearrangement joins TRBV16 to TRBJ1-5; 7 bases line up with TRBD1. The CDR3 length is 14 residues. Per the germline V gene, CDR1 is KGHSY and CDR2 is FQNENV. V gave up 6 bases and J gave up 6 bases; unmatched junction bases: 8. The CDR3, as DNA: TGTGCCAGCAGTCCTCCGGCAGGGGGTCAGCCCCAGCATTTT. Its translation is CASSPPAGGQPQHF.

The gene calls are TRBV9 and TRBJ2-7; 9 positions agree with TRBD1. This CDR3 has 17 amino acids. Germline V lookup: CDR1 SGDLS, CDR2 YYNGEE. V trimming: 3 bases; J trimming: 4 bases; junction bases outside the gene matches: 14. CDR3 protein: CASSAGDAGQGLYEQYF. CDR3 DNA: TGTGCCAGCAGCGCAGGTGATGCGGGACAGGGTCTTTACGAGCAGTACTTC.

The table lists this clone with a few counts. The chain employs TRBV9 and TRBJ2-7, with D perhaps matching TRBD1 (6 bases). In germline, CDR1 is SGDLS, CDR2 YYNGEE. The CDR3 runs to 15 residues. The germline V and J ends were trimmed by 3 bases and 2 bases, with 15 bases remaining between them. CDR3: CASSGGWDKAYEQYF. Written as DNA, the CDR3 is TGTGCCAGCAGCGGCGGATGGGACAAAGCCTACGAGCAGTACTTC.

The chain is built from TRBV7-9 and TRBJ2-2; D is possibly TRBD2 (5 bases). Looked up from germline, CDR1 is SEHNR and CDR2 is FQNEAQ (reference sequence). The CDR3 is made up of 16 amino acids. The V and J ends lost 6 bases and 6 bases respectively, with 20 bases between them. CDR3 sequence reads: CASSLNFSEVAGELFF. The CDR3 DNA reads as TGTGCCAGCAGTTTGAATTTTTCGGAGGTCGCCGGGGAGCTGTTTTTT. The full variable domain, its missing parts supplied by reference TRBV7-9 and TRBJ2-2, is DTGVSQNPRHKITKRGQNVTFRCDPISEHNRLYWYRQTLGQGPEFLTYFQNEAQLEKSRLLSDRFSAERPKGSFSTLEIQRTEQGDSAMYLCASSLNFSEVAGELFFGEGSRLTVL.

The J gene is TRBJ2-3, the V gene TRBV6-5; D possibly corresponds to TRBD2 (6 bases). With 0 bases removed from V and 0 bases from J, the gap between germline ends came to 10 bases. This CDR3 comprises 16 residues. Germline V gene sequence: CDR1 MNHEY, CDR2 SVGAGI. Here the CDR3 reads CASSYSLAPSTDTQYF. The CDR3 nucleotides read TGTGCCAGCAGTTACTCCCTAGCGCCTAGCACAGATACGCAGTATTTT.

In nucleotides, the CDR3 is TGTGCCAGCAGCCCACCGGGATACGAGCAGTACTTC. As protein: CASSPPGYEQYF. This chain joins TRBV27 and TRBJ2-7, with D maybe TRBD2 (5 bases). The germline V gene has CDR1 MNHEY and CDR2 SMNVEV (reference sequence). This CDR3 is built from 12 residues. Trimming removed 6 bases from V and 4 bases from J, with 10 bases in between.

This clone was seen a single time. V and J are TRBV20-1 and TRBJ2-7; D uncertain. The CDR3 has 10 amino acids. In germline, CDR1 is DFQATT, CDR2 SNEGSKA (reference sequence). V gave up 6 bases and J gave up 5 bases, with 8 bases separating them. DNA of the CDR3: TGCAGTGCGTGGGTCCACGAGCAGTACTTC. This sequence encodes CSAWVHEQYF.

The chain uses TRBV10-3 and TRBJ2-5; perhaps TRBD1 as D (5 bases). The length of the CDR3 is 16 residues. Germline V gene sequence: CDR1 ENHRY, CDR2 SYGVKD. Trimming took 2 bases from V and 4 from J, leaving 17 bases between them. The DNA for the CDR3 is TGTGCCATCAGTGAGGGGGCCCCTTCACTGGGAGAGACCCAGTACTTC. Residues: CAISEGAPSLGETQYF.

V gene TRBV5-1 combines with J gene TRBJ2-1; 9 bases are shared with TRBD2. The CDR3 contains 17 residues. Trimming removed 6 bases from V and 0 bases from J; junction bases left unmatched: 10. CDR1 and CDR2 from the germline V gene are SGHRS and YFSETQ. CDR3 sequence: CASTKGLAASSYNEQFF. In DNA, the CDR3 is TGCGCCAGCACCAAGGGACTAGCAGCAAGCTCCTACAATGAGCAGTTCTTC.

The CDR3 DNA reads TGTGCCAGCAGTTCCCATTACCGGGACCGCCACTCTGGAAACACCATATATTTT. It yields the protein CASSSHYRDRHSGNTIYF. J is TRBJ1-3 and V is TRBV28; D is possibly TRBD1 (5 bases). This CDR3 is 18 amino acids long. Trimming pared 4 bases from V and 0 bases from J, leaving 19 bases between. CDR1 and CDR2 from the germline V gene are MDHEN and SYDVKM.

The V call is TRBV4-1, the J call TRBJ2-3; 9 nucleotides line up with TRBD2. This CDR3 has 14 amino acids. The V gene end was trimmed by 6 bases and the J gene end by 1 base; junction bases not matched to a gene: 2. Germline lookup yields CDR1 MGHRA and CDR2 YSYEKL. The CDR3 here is CASRKREGTDTQYF. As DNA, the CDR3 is TGCGCCAGCAGAAAGCGGGAGGGCACAGATACGCAGTATTTT.